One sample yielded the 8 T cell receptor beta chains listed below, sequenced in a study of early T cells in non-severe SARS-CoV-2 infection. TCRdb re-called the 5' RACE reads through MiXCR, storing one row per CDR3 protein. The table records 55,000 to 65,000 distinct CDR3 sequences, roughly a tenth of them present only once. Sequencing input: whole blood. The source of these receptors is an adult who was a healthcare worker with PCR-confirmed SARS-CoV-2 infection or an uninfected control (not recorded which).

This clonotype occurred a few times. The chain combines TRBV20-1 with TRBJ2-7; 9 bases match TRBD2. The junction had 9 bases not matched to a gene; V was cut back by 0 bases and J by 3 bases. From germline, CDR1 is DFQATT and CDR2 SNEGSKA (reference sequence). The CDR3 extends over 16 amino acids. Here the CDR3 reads CSARDPAGGDIYEQYF. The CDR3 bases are TGCAGTGCTAGAGACCCAGCGGGGGGAGACATCTACGAGCAGTACTTC.

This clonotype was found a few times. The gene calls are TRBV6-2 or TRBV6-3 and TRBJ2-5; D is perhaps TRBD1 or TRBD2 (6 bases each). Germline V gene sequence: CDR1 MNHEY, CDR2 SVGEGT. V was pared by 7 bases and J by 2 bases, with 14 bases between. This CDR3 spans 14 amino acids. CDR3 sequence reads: CASMRGADQETQYF. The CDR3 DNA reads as TGTGCCAGCATGAGGGGGGCGGATCAAGAGACCCAGTACTTC.

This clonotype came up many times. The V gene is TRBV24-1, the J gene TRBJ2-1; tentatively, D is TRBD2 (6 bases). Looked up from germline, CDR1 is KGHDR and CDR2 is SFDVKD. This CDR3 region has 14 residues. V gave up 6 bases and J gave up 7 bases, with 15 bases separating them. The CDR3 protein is CATSYGGAENEQFF. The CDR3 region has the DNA TGTGCCACCAGTTACGGGGGAGCGGAGAATGAGCAGTTCTTC.

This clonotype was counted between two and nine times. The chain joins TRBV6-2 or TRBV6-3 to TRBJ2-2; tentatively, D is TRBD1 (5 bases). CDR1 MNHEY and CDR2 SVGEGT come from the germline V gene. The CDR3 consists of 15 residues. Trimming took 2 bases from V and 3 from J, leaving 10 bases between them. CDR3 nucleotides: TGTGCCAGCAGTTACGCCCAGGGATACACCGGGGAGCTGTTTTTT. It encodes CASSYAQGYTGELFF.

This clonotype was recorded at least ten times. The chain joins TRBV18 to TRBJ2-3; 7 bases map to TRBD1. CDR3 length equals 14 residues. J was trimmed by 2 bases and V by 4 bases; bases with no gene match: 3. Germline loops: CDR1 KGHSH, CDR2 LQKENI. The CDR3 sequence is CASSRQGATDTQYF. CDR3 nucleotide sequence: TGTGCCAGCTCACGACAGGGTGCCACAGATACGCAGTATTTT. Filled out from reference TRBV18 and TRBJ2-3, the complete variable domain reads NAGVMQNPRHLVRRRGQEARLRCSPMKGHSHVYWYRQLPEEGLKFMVYLQKENIIDESGMPKERFSAEFPKEGPSILRIQQVVRGDSAAYFCASSRQGATDTQYFGPGTRLTVL.

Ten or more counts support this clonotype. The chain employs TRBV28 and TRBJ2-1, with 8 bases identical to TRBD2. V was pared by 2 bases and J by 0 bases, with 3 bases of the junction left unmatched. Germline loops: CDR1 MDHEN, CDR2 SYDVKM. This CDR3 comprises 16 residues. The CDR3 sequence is CASSLTGGSSYNEQFF. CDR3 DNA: TGTGCCAGCAGTTTAACGGGAGGGAGCTCCTACAATGAGCAGTTCTTC.

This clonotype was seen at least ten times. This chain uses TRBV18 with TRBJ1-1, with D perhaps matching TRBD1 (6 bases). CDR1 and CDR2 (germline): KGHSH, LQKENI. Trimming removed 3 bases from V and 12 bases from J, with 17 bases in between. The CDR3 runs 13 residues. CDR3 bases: TGTGCCAGCTCACCCCTTGAGGGGGTTGGGTCTTTCTTT. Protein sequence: CASSPLEGVGSFF.

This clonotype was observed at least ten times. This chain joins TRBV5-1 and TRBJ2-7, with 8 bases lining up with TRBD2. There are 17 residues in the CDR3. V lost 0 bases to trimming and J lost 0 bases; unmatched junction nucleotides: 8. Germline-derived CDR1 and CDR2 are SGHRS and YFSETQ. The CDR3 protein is CASSLGALAGRSYEQYF. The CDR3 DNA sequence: TGCGCCAGCAGCTTGGGGGCTCTAGCGGGCCGCTCCTACGAGCAGTACTTC.